Listed below are T cell receptor beta chains from one sample, sequenced in a study of T cell responses to AZD1222 COVID-19 vaccine. Libraries were prepared by immunoSEQ multiplex PCR; TCRdb keeps only in-frame clonotypes and omits some of them. The top ten hold approximately 8% of the sample, which has some 130,000 clones, 80% to 90% seen once. Source: peripheral blood, taken on day 0 of AZD1222 vaccination. These receptors all come from an adult in good health. Each CDR3 is given with its conserved first and last residue. The D gene is left open where the match is weak. The size of a clone is reported for some rows only, either as once, few or many, or as a class for expanded clones.

V,J,length,D,size,CDR3,DNA
TRBV27,TRBJ1-2,14,NA,NA,CASRKLSDFYGYTF,TGTGCCAGCAGAAAATTGTCTGACTTCTATGGCTACACCTTC
TRBV2,TRBJ2-3,14,TRBD2,NA,CASRIAGGTDTQYF,TGTGCCAGCAGAATAGCGGGGGGCACAGATACGCAGTATTTT
TRBV4-1,TRBJ1-6,14,NA,NA,CASSQGGLNSPLHF,TGCGCCAGCAGCCAAGGGGGACTTAATTCACCCCTCCACTTT
TRBV12-3/TRBV12-4,TRBJ1-5,13,NA,NA,CASSFLGYQPQHF,TGTGCCAGCAGTTTCTTAGGGTACCAGCCCCAGCATTTT
TRBV19,TRBJ2-1,14,TRBD1,NA,CASSPPGQGDEQFF,TGTGCCAGTAGCCCCCCGGGACAGGGCGATGAGCAGTTCTTC
TRBV5-8,TRBJ1-5,14,NA,NA,CASSLKGLNQPQHF,TGTGCCAGCAGCTTGAAGGGGTTAAATCAGCCCCAGCATTTT
TRBV6-1,TRBJ1-1,14,NA,NA,CASSEKGGPLEAFF,TGTGCCAGCAGTGAAAAGGGGGGACCATTGGAAGCTTTCTTT
TRBV3-1/TRBV3-2,TRBJ2-5,13,NA,NA,CASSQVGGETQYF,TGTGCCAGCAGCCAAGTTGGGGGGGAGACCCAGTACTTC
TRBV7-9,TRBJ2-3,12,NA,few,CASSDSTDTQYF,TGTGCCAGCAGCGACTCCACAGATACGCAGTATTTT
TRBV6-5,TRBJ1-5,15,TRBD1,NA,CASSSRQGSNQPQHF,TGTGCCAGCAGTTCCCGACAGGGAAGCAATCAGCCCCAGCATTTT
TRBV18,TRBJ2-7,15,NA,NA,CASSPGVGGTYEQYF,TGTGCCAGCTCACCAGGGGTGGGGGGAACCTACGAGCAGTACTTC
TRBV29-1,TRBJ1-6,13,TRBD1,NA,CSVAGTANSPLHF,TGCAGCGTCGCAGGGACAGCCAATTCACCCCTCCACTTT
TRBV6-1,TRBJ2-7,14,NA,NA,CASSEAPGTYEQYF,TGTGCCAGCAGTGAAGCCCCAGGAACCTACGAGCAGTACTTC
TRBV5-4,TRBJ2-3,13,NA,NA,CASSSKGTDTQYF,TGTGCCAGCAGCTCCAAGGGTACAGATACGCAGTATTTT
TRBV25-1,TRBJ1-6,17,NA,NA,CASSEAYRLRNNSPLHF,TGTGCCAGCAGTGAGGCCTACAGGTTACGCAATAATTCACCCCTCCACTTT
TRBV28,TRBJ2-7,15,NA,NA,CASNPTSNFPYEQYF,TGTGCCAGCAACCCGACTAGTAACTTCCCCTACGAGCAGTACTTC
TRBV30,TRBJ2-5,13,TRBD1,NA,CAWAGTDQETQYF,TGTGCCTGGGCCGGGACAGACCAAGAGACCCAGTACTTC
TRBV6-1,TRBJ1-6,17,TRBD1,NA,CASSEAGQLSYNSPLHF,TGTGCCAGCAGTGAAGCGGGACAGCTCTCCTATAATTCACCCCTCCACTTT
TRBV19,TRBJ2-5,13,NA,NA,CASSTTQQETQYF,TGTGCCAGTAGTACGACTCAGCAAGAGACCCAGTACTTC
TRBV5-1,TRBJ1-2,15,TRBD1,NA,CASSLAQGADYGYTF,TGCGCCAGCAGCTTGGCCCAGGGGGCCGACTATGGCTACACCTTC
TRBV11-2,TRBJ2-7,12,NA,NA,CASSESSYEQYF,TGTGCCAGCAGCGAAAGCTCCTACGAGCAGTACTTC
TRBV6-5,TRBJ1-1,15,NA,NA,CASSYSSLGKGEAFF,TGTGCCAGCAGTTACTCGAGTTTGGGGAAGGGTGAAGCTTTCTTT
TRBV10-1,TRBJ1-2,15,NA,NA,CASNIVGKGDYGYTF,TGCGCCAGCAATATAGTGGGGAAGGGGGACTATGGCTACACCTTC
TRBV7-2,TRBJ2-1,18,TRBD2,NA,CASSPGLAGAPVYNEQFF,TGTGCCAGCAGCCCCGGACTAGCGGGAGCCCCCGTTTACAATGAGCAGTTCTTC
TRBV6-1,TRBJ2-3,13,NA,NA,CASSERGTDTQYF,TGTGCCAGCAGTGAAAGGGGCACAGATACGCAGTATTTT
TRBV10-1,TRBJ2-7,14,TRBD1,few,CASSDRTGAYEQYF,TGCGCCAGCAGTGACCGGACAGGAGCCTACGAGCAGTACTTC
TRBV24-1,TRBJ2-3,14,NA,once,CATSDVDGTDTQYF,TGTGCCACCAGTGATGTTGACGGCACAGATACGCAGTATTTT
TRBV6-2/TRBV6-3,TRBJ2-7,15,NA,NA,CASSYSEGRTYEQYF,TGTGCCAGCAGTTACTCGGAGGGGCGAACCTACGAGCAGTACTTC
TRBV29-1,TRBJ2-1,14,NA,NA,CSVERRTADNEQFF,TGCAGCGTTGAAAGGCGGACAGCTGACAATGAGCAGTTCTTC
TRBV6-5,TRBJ2-2,13,TRBD2,NA,CASGGLAGGELFF,TGTGCCAGCGGAGGGCTAGCGGGGGGGGAGCTGTTTTTT
TRBV11-2,TRBJ1-2,15,NA,few,CASSLVTGANYGYTF,TGTGCCAGCAGCTTAGTGACAGGAGCTAACTATGGCTACACCTTC
TRBV27,TRBJ2-3,15,NA,once,CASSPNRPSTDTQYF,TGTGCCAGCAGCCCCAACAGGCCTAGCACAGATACGCAGTATTTT
TRBV2,TRBJ1-5,16,NA,NA,CASSAPGPGGNQPQHF,TGTGCCAGCAGTGCCCCCGGTCCGGGAGGCAATCAGCCCCAGCATTTT
TRBV14,TRBJ1-2,16,NA,few,CASSQEGWALNYGYTF,TGTGCCAGCAGCCAAGAAGGGTGGGCTTTGAACTATGGCTACACCTTC
TRBV24-1,TRBJ1-1,13,NA,NA,CATSAWGSTEAFF,TGTGCCACCAGTGCATGGGGGAGCACTGAAGCTTTCTTT
TRBV6-6,TRBJ1-4,17,TRBD1,NA,CASSPSTGEATNEKLFF,TGTGCCAGCAGTCCCTCCACAGGGGAGGCAACTAATGAAAAACTGTTTTTT
TRBV3-1/TRBV3-2,TRBJ2-3,15,TRBD1,NA,CASSQETGRPDTQYF,TGTGCCAGCAGCCAGGAGACAGGGCGGCCAGATACGCAGTATTTT